Below, 27 T cell receptor beta chains from the same sample are listed, as sequenced in a study of radiation and T cells in renal cell carcinoma. The sample's time point: blood 4 weeks post-SBRT, at nephrectomy. Treatment given: 15 Gy SBRT to primary tumor, nephrectomy 4 weeks later. Measured with immunoSEQ multiplex PCR; TCRdb has only the in-frame clones, and not every one. The data show around 140,000 clones, 65% to 90% seen once. The source material was blood, sampled from a patient whose treatment included radiotherapy and nephrectomy. The origin of the receptors is a woman between 50 and 59 years old with renal cell carcinoma.

The V and J genes are TRBV21-1 and TRBJ1-1. TRBV21-1 is noted as a pseudogene. The CDR3 is made up of 15 amino acids. CDR3 DNA sequence: TGTGCCACCGAGCCGACGGGGGGGAGGAGAACTGAAGCTTTCTTT. Amino acid sequence: CATEPTGGRRTEAFF.

The V call is TRBV6-6, the J call TRBJ1-1, with D possibly being TRBD1 (6 bases). The CDR3 sequence is 15 residues long. Germline assignment: CDR1 MNHNY and CDR2 SVGAGI (reference sequence). With 2 bases removed from V and 0 bases from J, the gap between germline ends came to 10 bases. In nucleotides, the CDR3 is TGTGCCAGCAGTTACCTTGGGGGGCTGAACACTGAAGCTTTCTTT. This gives the protein CASSYLGGLNTEAFF.

The chain uses TRBV11-2 and TRBJ1-3; TRBD1 aligns across 9 bases. The V gene end was trimmed by 1 base and the J gene end by 4 bases; junction bases not matched to a gene: 5. The CDR3 is 16 residues long. Germline CDR1 reads SGHAT; CDR2 reads FQNNGV. Here the CDR3 reads CASSLGTGASGNTIYF. Written as DNA, the CDR3 is TGTGCCAGCAGCTTAGGGACAGGGGCTTCCGGAAACACCATATATTTT.

The rearrangement uses TRBV28 and TRBJ2-5; D is possibly TRBD2 (5 bases). The CDR3 is 13 residues long. V gave up 3 bases and J gave up 5 bases, with 10 bases separating them. Per the germline V gene, CDR1 is MDHEN and CDR2 is SYDVKM. The CDR3 DNA sequence: TGTGCCAGCAGTTTGTCCGGGGTGGAGACCCAGTACTTC. This translates into CASSLSGVETQYF.

This chain joins TRBV6-5 and TRBJ2-2; tentatively, D is TRBD1 (5 bases). Looked up from germline, CDR1 is MNHEY and CDR2 is SVGAGI. There are 15 residues in the CDR3. V lost 7 bases and J 4 bases, leaving 16 bases between the germline ends. The CDR3 DNA follows: TGTGCCAGCACTCAGGGTAATTTTGGCACCGGGGAGCTGTTTTTT. Its protein product is CASTQGNFGTGELFF.

The chain has TRBV2 and TRBJ2-7; D gene uncertain. The CDR3 runs 14 residues. Trimming took 6 bases from V and 0 from J, leaving 12 bases between them. Germline CDR1 is SNHLY and CDR2 is FYNNEI. CDR3 protein: CASSFDSSSYEQYF. The CDR3 coding sequence is TGTGCCAGCAGCTTCGACTCGAGCTCCTACGAGCAGTACTTC.

The chain recombines TRBV5-6 with TRBJ2-7, with TRBD2 identical over 7 bases. The junction had 14 bases not matched to a gene; V was cut back by 0 bases and J by 2 bases. There are 18 residues in the CDR3. Germline values: CDR1 SGHDT, CDR2 YYEEEE. In nucleotides, the CDR3 is TGTGCCAGCAGCTTGGGGGTGGGAGGGATTAGCGCTACCTACGAGCAGTACTTC. It encodes CASSLGVGGISATYEQYF.

Comments on this clone: The same CDR3 arises from other DNA sequences in this sample as well. The CDR3 region is CASSQDRGNYGYTF. CDR3 in DNA: TGCGCCAGCAGCCAAGATCGGGGGAACTATGGCTACACCTTC. The genes are TRBV4-3 and TRBJ1-2, with a tentative D call TRBD1 (5 bases). V gave up 0 bases and J gave up 2 bases, with 7 bases separating them. Germline assignment: CDR1 LGHNA and CDR2 YSLEER. The length of the CDR3 is 14 residues.

The rearrangement links TRBV4-2 to TRBJ2-7; D call uncertain. CDR1 LGHNA and CDR2 YNFKEQ come from the germline V gene. V was cut by 2 bases and J by 0 bases, with 20 bases left in between. The CDR3 totals 18 residues. The DNA for the CDR3 is TGTGCCAGCAGCCAACCCGTTTATATTCCGGGCAACTCCTACGAGCAGTACTTC. Translated: CASSQPVYIPGNSYEQYF.

The rearrangement joins TRBV6-6 to TRBJ1-4; maybe TRBD1 (5 bases). Germline CDR1 and CDR2: MNHNY and SVGAGI (reference sequence). The CDR3 runs 14 residues. The V end was cut by 6 bases, the J end by 2 bases, with 10 bases between. CDR3 sequence (DNA): TGTGCCAGCAGATCCGGGACCACTAATGAAAAACTGTTTTTT. This gives the protein CASRSGTTNEKLFF.

The chain uses TRBV21-1 and TRBJ2-1; the table assigns TRBD2, which was not confirmed against the DNA. TRBV21-1 is described as a pseudogene. The CDR3 covers 13 residues. The CDR3 sequence is CASSKGVVDEQFF. The CDR3 region has the DNA TGTGCCAGCAGCAAAGGAGTAGTGGATGAGCAGTTCTTC.

The rearrangement joins TRBV7-2 to TRBJ1-5; D not resolved. Looked up from germline, CDR1 is SGHTA and CDR2 is FQGNSA. V dropped 4 bases and J dropped 2 bases, with 9 bases sitting between them. The CDR3 runs 14 residues. CDR3 nucleotides: TGTGCCAGCAGCTCGCACGTGGGCAATCAGCCCCAGCATTTT. Protein sequence: CASSSHVGNQPQHF. Combining the CDR3 with reference TRBV7-2 and TRBJ1-5 gives the whole variable domain GAGVSQSPSNKVTEKGKDVELRCDPISGHTALYWYRQSLGQGLEFLIYFQGNSAPDKSGLPSDRFSAERTGGSVSTLTIQRTQQEDSAVYLCASSSHVGNQPQHFGDGTRLSIL.

This clone was counted once. The chain is built from TRBV27 and TRBJ1-2; possible D gene TRBD1, 5 bases. Germline loops: CDR1 MNHEY, CDR2 SMNVEV (reference sequence). The CDR3 has 12 residues. Trimming removed 2 bases at V and 6 bases at J, with 7 bases between. The CDR3 region is CASSLLGDGYTF. CDR3 DNA sequence: TGTGCCAGCAGTTTACTGGGGGATGGCTACACCTTC.

The chain combines TRBV11-3 with TRBJ1-1; TRBD1 might be the D (6 bases). This CDR3 has 14 residues. In germline, CDR1 is SGHNT, CDR2 YENEEA. Between the trimmed V and J ends, which lost 3 bases and 1 base, there was a span of 9 bases. CDR3 sequence: CASSLRGGNTEAFF. The CDR3 DNA follows: TGTGCCAGCAGCTTGAGGGGGGGGAACACTGAAGCTTTCTTT.

The rearrangement links TRBV19 to TRBJ1-2; TRBD1 matches 9 bases. V lost 11 bases to trimming and J lost 6 bases; unmatched junction nucleotides: 13. The CDR3 has 14 residues. In germline, CDR1 is LNHDA, CDR2 SQIVND (reference sequence). In DNA, the CDR3 is TGTGCCGGGAAACCGGACAGGGGCTACGATGGCTACACCTTC. Amino acids: CAGKPDRGYDGYTF.

Points on this clone: An end of the junction differs from the germline gene, which may be a read error. The chain links TRBV5-6 to TRBJ2-5; no clear D gene. This CDR3 has 11 residues. Germline CDR1 reads SGHDT; CDR2 reads YYEEEE. CDR3 sequence: CASSGQGTQYF. The CDR3 coding sequence is TGTGCCAGCAGCGGCCAAGGGACCCAGTACTTC.

A note on this clone: Compared with germline, one end of the junction differs, possibly owing to a read error. This chain connects TRBV25-1 to TRBJ1-5, with D maybe TRBD1 (6 bases). Germline-derived CDR1 and CDR2 are MGHDK and SYGVNS. The CDR3 covers 16 residues. CDR3 sequence: CASSESLPGGNQPQHF. The DNA of the CDR3 is TGTGCAAGCAGTGAATCCCTCCCAGGGGGCAATCAGCCCCAGCATTTT.

This clone is a singleton in its sample. The chain is built from TRBV11-2 and TRBJ2-7, with TRBD2 as a possible D gene (6 bases). Per the germline V gene, CDR1 is SGHAT and CDR2 is FQNNGV. The CDR3 sequence is 11 residues long. Trimming removed 7 bases from V and 9 bases from J, with 13 bases in between. The chain's CDR3 is CASIKGGVQYF. The DNA for the CDR3 is TGTGCCAGCATCAAAGGAGGGGTGCAGTACTTC.

The genes are TRBV19 and TRBJ1-5, with D hard to call. Germline CDR1 and CDR2: LNHDA and SQIVND (reference sequence). CDR3 length: 12 residues. Trimming pared 0 bases from V and 10 bases from J, leaving 7 bases between. This CDR3 reads CASSIDLRPQHF. For the CDR3, the DNA is TGTGCCAGTAGTATAGATCTCAGACCCCAGCATTTT.

The chain employs TRBV7-8 and TRBJ1-5, with D unclear. Germline V gives CDR1 SGHVS, CDR2 FQNEAQ. The CDR3 runs 16 residues. Trimming took 5 bases from V and 2 from J, leaving 16 bases between them. The DNA for the CDR3 is TGTGCCAGCAGCCTGACGGGCCGGAATGGCAATCAGCCCCAGCATTTT. Translated: CASSLTGRNGNQPQHF.

For the CDR3, the DNA is TGTGCCAGCAGCTTGGGGGGACTAGCGAGTGGTGAGCAGTTCTTC. Translating it yields CASSLGGLASGEQFF. V usage is TRBV5-4 and J usage is TRBJ2-1; 10 bases map to TRBD2. Looked up from germline, CDR1 is SGHNT and CDR2 is YYREEE (reference sequence). The CDR3 runs to 15 residues. V was clipped by 0 bases and J by 9 bases; unmatched bases: 6.

The rearrangement links TRBV4-2 to TRBJ2-2; D ambiguous. There are 16 residues in the CDR3. Per germline, CDR1 LGHNA and CDR2 YNFKEQ. Trimming stripped 1 base from V and 1 base from J, with 10 bases between. This CDR3 is CASSQVARQNTGELFF. CDR3 coding DNA: TGTGCCAGCAGCCAAGTGGCCAGGCAGAACACCGGGGAGCTGTTTTTT.

The genes are TRBV7-2 and TRBJ2-5, with D unresolved. The CDR3 runs to 13 residues. Germline V gene data show CDR1 as SGHTA and CDR2 as FQGNSA. V was clipped by 9 bases and J by 5 bases, with 16 bases between them. CDR3 loop: CASLRPLEETQYF. The CDR3, as DNA: TGTGCCAGTCTTAGACCTCTTGAGGAGACCCAGTACTTC. Together with reference TRBV7-2 and TRBJ2-5, the CDR3 gives the full variable domain: GAGVSQSPSNKVTEKGKDVELRCDPISGHTALYWYRQSLGQGLEFLIYFQGNSAPDKSGLPSDRFSAERTGGSVSTLTIQRTQQEDSAVYLCASLRPLEETQYFGPGTRLLVL.

The chain couples TRBV11-3 to TRBJ2-2; no clear D. V was shortened by 5 bases and J by 6 bases, with 10 bases between the two germline ends. The CDR3 has 13 residues. Per germline, CDR1 SGHNT and CDR2 YENEEA. The DNA for the CDR3 is TGTGCCAGCAGCGGATATTCATCCGGGGAGCTGTTTTTT. It yields the protein CASSGYSSGELFF. The full variable domain, with the rest looked up from reference TRBV11-3 and TRBJ2-2, is EAGVVQSPRYKIIEKKQPVAFWCNPISGHNTLYWYLQNLGQGPELLIRYENEEAVDDSQLPKDRFSAERLKGVDSTLKIQPAELGDSAVYLCASSGYSSGELFFGEGSRLTVL.

This chain uses TRBV19 with TRBJ2-2; the D gene is possibly TRBD1 (6 bases). The CDR3 extends over 16 amino acids. Trimming took 3 bases from V and 2 from J, leaving 13 bases between them. CDR1 and CDR2 (germline): LNHDA, SQIVND (reference sequence). CDR3 nucleotide sequence: TGTGCCAGTAGTATCTTAAGGACAGTAAACACCGGGGAGCTGTTTTTT. Encoded protein: CASSILRTVNTGELFF.

The V and J genes are TRBV19 and TRBJ1-4; possibly TRBD1 for D (5 bases). The CDR3 loop spans 14 amino acids. V lost 4 bases and J lost 4, with 10 bases in between. In germline, CDR1 is LNHDA, CDR2 SQIVND (reference sequence). The CDR3 DNA sequence: TGTGCCAGTAGTAACCGGGACGGTAATGAAAAACTGTTTTTT. It encodes CASSNRDGNEKLFF.

This chain uses TRBV5-6 with TRBJ1-2, with D possibly matching TRBD1 (5 bases). CDR3 length: 15 residues. V lost 0 bases and J 0 bases, leaving 9 bases between the germline ends. Germline CDR1 reads SGHDT; CDR2 reads YYEEEE. CDR3 sequence reads: CASSLGQGANYGYTF. The CDR3 DNA is TGTGCCAGCAGCTTGGGGCAGGGAGCTAACTATGGCTACACCTTC.